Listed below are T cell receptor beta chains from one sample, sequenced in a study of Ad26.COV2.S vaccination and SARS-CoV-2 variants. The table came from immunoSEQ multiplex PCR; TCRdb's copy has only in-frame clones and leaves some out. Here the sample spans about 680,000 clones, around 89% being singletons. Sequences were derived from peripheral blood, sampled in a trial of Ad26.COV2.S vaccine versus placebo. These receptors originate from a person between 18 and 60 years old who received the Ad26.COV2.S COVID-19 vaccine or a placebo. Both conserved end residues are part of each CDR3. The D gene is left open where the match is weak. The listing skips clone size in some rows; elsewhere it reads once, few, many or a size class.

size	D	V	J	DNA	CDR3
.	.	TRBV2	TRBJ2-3	TGTGCCAGCAGTGAAAATCTAGGCACAGATACGCAGTATTTT	CASSENLGTDTQYF
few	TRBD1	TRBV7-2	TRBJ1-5	TGTGCCAGCAGCTTAGGGGGACAGGGTCAGCCCCAGCATTTT	CASSLGGQGQPQHF
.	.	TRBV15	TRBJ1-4	TGTGCCACCAGCAGAGATGGTGGCCCTCAGGAAAAACTGTTTTTT	CATSRDGGPQEKLFF
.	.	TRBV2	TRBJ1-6	TGTGCCAGCAGGGGGGGCCCCGAGGGTAATTCACCCCTCCACTTT	CASRGGPEGNSPLHF
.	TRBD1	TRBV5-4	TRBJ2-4	TGTGCCAGCAGAAACGGGACAGGGGGCGTCAAAAACATTCAGTACTTC	CASRNGTGGVKNIQYF
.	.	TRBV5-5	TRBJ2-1	TGTGCCAGCAGCCCATGGGGGAGGCCTGAGCAGTTCTTC	CASSPWGRPEQFF
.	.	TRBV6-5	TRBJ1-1	TGTGCCAGCAGTTACTCGAACGTACTAGGTGGGACTGAAGCTTTCTTT	CASSYSNVLGGTEAFF
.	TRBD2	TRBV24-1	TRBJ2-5	TGTGCCACCAGTTCTAGCGGGAGGGCCTGGGTAGAGACCCAGTACTTC	CATSSSGRAWVETQYF
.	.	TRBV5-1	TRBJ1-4	TGCGCCAGCAGCCGAGGGGCTAATGAAAAACTGTTTTTT	CASSRGANEKLFF
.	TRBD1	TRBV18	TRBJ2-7	TGTGCCAGCTCTCTAGACAGGGGGCGCCACGAGCAGTACTTC	CASSLDRGRHEQYF
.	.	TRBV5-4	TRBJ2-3	TGTGCCGTGACGGAACAGAGCACAGATACGCAGTATTTT	CAVTEQSTDTQYF
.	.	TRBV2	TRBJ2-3	TGTGCCAGCAGCCGACGGGACGTTCGTAGCACAGATACGCAGTATTTT	CASSRRDVRSTDTQYF
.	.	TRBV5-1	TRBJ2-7	TGCGCCAGCAGCTTGGGGGCCCCGGGACATCAGACTTCCTACGAGCAGTACTTC	CASSLGAPGHQTSYEQYF
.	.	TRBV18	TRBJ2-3	TGTGCCAGCTCACCATTTGCCTCCCCAGATACGCAGTATTTT	CASSPFASPDTQYF
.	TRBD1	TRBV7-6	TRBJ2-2	TGTGCCAGCAGCTATACAGGGGGCGCGAACACCGGGGAGCTGTTTTTT	CASSYTGGANTGELFF
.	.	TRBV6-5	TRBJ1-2	TGTGCCAGCAGTCCTATCACAGTCAGAGATGGCTACACCTTC	CASSPITVRDGYTF
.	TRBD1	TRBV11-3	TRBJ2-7	TGTGCCAGCAGCGACCGCTCCCACGGGACAGGGGGAGACTACGAGCAGTACTTC	CASSDRSHGTGGDYEQYF
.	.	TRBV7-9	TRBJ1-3	TGTGCCAGCGTTTCGGGTGAGACCTCTGGAAACACCATATATTTT	CASVSGETSGNTIYF
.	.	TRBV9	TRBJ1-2	TGTGCCAGCAGCGTAAGTCCAGATAACTATGGCTACACCTTC	CASSVSPDNYGYTF
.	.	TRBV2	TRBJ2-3	TGTGCCAGCTCCAGGGATCGCAGAGATACGCAGTATTTT	CASSRDRRDTQYF
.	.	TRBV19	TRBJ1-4	TGTGCCAGTAGGGACCCTAGCACTAATGAAAAACTGTTTTTT	CASRDPSTNEKLFF
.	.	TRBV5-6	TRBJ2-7	TGTGCCAGCAGCTTCGGGGGCCACGAGCAGTACTTC	CASSFGGHEQYF
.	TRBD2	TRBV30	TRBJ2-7	TGTGCCTGGAGTGTAGGGGCGGGGGGCCTCGAGCAGTACTTC	CAWSVGAGGLEQYF
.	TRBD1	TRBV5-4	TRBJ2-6	TGTGCCAGCAGCCCGACAGGGGGCATTGGGGCCAACGTCCTGACTTTC	CASSPTGGIGANVLTF
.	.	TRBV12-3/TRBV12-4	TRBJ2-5	TGTGCCAGCAGTCACCCCCTTGGTGCCCAGTACTTC	CASSHPLGAQYF
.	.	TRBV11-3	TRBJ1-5	TGTGCCAGCAGCTTAGATAACGAAAAACGCAATCAGCCCCAGCATTTT	CASSLDNEKRNQPQHF
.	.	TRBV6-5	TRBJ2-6	TGTGCCAGCAGTTATGGTGGTACTGGGGCCAACGTCCTGACTTTC	CASSYGGTGANVLTF